The entry that follows covers one T cell receptor beta chain sequence. What it binds is unknown. All donors were healthy, and all were Caucasian. The V gene's germline CDR1 is ENHRY and CDR2 SYGVKD. V was cut by 0 bases and J by 5 bases, with 8 bases left in between. This CDR3 is 14 amino acids long. Each CDR3 protein gets one entry after TCRdb re-called the 5' RACE reads with MiXCR. The data hold approximately 220,000 distinct CDR3 sequences, with around 8% observed a single time. This sample stems from a study of identical twins. Study observations and caveats: The study found that models underestimated out-of-frame TCR alpha sharing in monozygotic twins. The degree of excess twin sharing was weaker in beta out-of-frame sequences.

The same sample was also used in a study of yellow fever vaccine responses in identical twins.

The sample comprised memory (CD45RO+) T cells sorted from blood. This TCR derives from a woman between 18 and 30 years old in good health. The V gene is TRBV10-3, the J gene TRBJ1-5; D uncertain. CDR3 amino acids: CAISESAPYQPQHF. Here the CDR3 DNA reads TGTGCCATCAGTGAGTCAGCACCATATCAGCCCCAGCATTTT.